This T cell receptor (beta chain) is drawn from a study of blood T cell repertoires in COVID-19. Whole-study context: Acute and convalescent COVID-19 samples came from the United States, Italy and Spain. Nucleic acid was either cDNA or gDNA, and it came from T cells, B-cell-depleted T cells, or PBMCs.

Per the germline V gene, CDR1 is LNHDA and CDR2 is SQIVND (reference sequence). The ends lost 5 bases at V and 0 bases at J; junction bases unmatched: 6. This CDR3 contains 15 residues. Method: immunoSEQ multiplex PCR; TCRdb's copy keeps in-frame clones and lacks some. The table includes over 300,000 clones, roughly 90% detected once. Sequenced: PBMCs or T cells enriched from blood (not recorded which). The chain carries TRBV19 and TRBJ1-1, with 7 positions matching TRBD1. This receptor was taken from a woman aged 25 to 39 with acute COVID-19. The CDR3 loop is CASSRRGQMNTEAFF. The CDR3 nucleotides are TGTGCCAGTAGTCGCAGGGGACAGATGAACACTGAAGCTTTCTTT.